A single sample is the source of the 8 T cell receptor beta chains below, sequenced in a study of T-cell reconstitution after alpha-beta-depleted transplantation in children. TCRbeta library construction was performed incorporating unique molecular identifiers. TCRdb reprocessed the PCR reads via MiXCR and lists one record per CDR3 protein. The table lists roughly 350,000 distinct CDR3 sequences, approximately 10% of them singletons. This specimen was PBMCs from the stem cell graft donor, taken from the stem cell graft. Every receptor here comes from a human donor who donated a stem cell graft to a child with acute lymphoblastic leukemia.

The chain is built from TRBV7-2 and TRBJ2-3; no clear D gene. This CDR3 has 16 amino acids. Germline V gene lookup returns CDR1 SGHTA and CDR2 FQGNSA. V lost 1 base and J 3 bases, leaving 14 bases between the germline ends. The CDR3 DNA sequence: TGTGCCAGCAGCTTAGGGCTTTGGTTCGGGACAGATACGCAGTATTTT. Translated: CASSLGLWFGTDTQYF.

This clonotype came up many times. The chain joins TRBV7-3 to TRBJ2-3; D may be TRBD1 or TRBD2 (6 bases each). This CDR3 region has 15 residues. Looked up from germline, CDR1 is SGHTA and CDR2 is FQGTGA. V was trimmed by 4 bases and J by 4 bases, leaving 15 bases between them. The CDR3 spells CASSSVGGGPDTQYF. The DNA for the CDR3 is TGTGCCAGCAGCTCCGTTGGAGGGGGTCCAGATACGCAGTATTTT.

This clonotype was observed many times. This chain uses TRBV5-1 with TRBJ2-3; a weak D match, TRBD1 (6 bases). CDR1 SGHRS and CDR2 YFSETQ come from the germline V gene. The germline V and J ends were trimmed by 6 bases and 6 bases, with 14 bases remaining between them. The CDR3 is 13 amino acids. CDR3 sequence: CASTPDSLDTQYF. The CDR3 nucleotides are TGCGCCAGCACCCCGGACAGTTTGGATACGCAGTATTTT.

This clonotype has just a few counts. The chain is built from TRBV20-1 and TRBJ2-3; either TRBD1 or TRBD2 may fit D (5 bases each). Germline V gene sequence: CDR1 DFQATT, CDR2 SNEGSKA (reference sequence). V gave up 5 bases and J gave up 0 bases, with 15 bases separating them. This CDR3 spans 15 amino acids. The CDR3 protein is CSAPRSGASTDTQYF. CDR3 bases: TGCAGTGCTCCTAGGTCCGGGGCTAGCACAGATACGCAGTATTTT.

In this sample, this clonotype turned up a few times. One junction end does not reproduce the germline sequence, and a read error may be involved. The chain carries TRBV6-1 and TRBJ2-1; the match to TRBD2 covers 9 bases. Germline CDR1 reads MNHNS; CDR2 reads SASEGT. The CDR3 spans 15 residues. The CDR3 DNA follows: TGTGCCACCAGTACCCTACTAGCGGGTCTCAATGAGCAGTTCTTC. Its protein product is CATSTLLAGLNEQFF.

This clonotype was counted once. The CDR3 is CASSGEGSGYGYTF. The CDR3 bases are TGTGCCAGCTCAGGGGAAGGGAGCGGCTATGGCTACACCTTC. This chain joins TRBV18 and TRBJ1-2; D not certain. CDR3 length equals 14 residues. Trimming cost V 5 bases and J 4 bases, with 14 bases left between them. The germline V gene encodes CDR1 KGHSH and CDR2 LQKENI.

This sequence joins TRBV7-6 and TRBJ1-5; the match to TRBD1 covers 9 bases. This CDR3 has 19 residues. V gave up 1 base and J gave up 1 base; unmatched junction bases: 11. CDR1 and CDR2 (germline): SGHVS, FNYEAQ. CDR3 sequence reads: CASSLGTGTGLLSNQPQHF. The CDR3 nucleotides are TGTGCCAGCAGCTTAGGCACCGGGACAGGGCTTCTGAGCAATCAGCCCCAGCATTTT.

The table lists this clonotype with many counts. The chain couples TRBV3-1 to TRBJ2-2, with 11 bases fitting TRBD2. Germline CDR1 reads LGHDT; CDR2 reads YNNKEL (reference sequence). The CDR3 runs to 16 residues. Trimming removed 4 bases from V and 5 bases from J; junction bases left unmatched: 6. CDR3 DNA: TGTGCCAGCAGCCTTAGCGGGAGGGCCCGGACCGGGGAGCTGTTTTTT. Residues: CASSLSGRARTGELFF.